The 27 T cell receptor beta chains reported below all come from one sample, sequenced in a study of T cell repertoires in aging, cancer and after chemotherapy. Peripheral blood genomic DNA, not sorted cells or RNA, was the template. TRB rearrangements spanning V, D and J were amplified using mixed TRB-A/B primers. TCRdb called the multiplex PCR reads again in MiXCR, with one record for every CDR3 protein. The data hold about 5,700 distinct CDR3 sequences, with 30% to 40% observed a single time. Sequencing was performed on blood. All receptors derive from a human donor in good health.

The rearrangement uses TRBV6-1 and TRBJ2-1; 9 bases line up with TRBD1. The germline V gene has CDR1 MNHNS and CDR2 SASEGT. V lost 9 bases to trimming and J lost 8 bases; unmatched junction nucleotides: 5. The CDR3 is 12 amino acids. Written as DNA, the CDR3 is TGTGCCAGGGGGACAGGGTTCGATGAGCAGTTCTTC. It yields the protein CARGTGFDEQFF.

The rearrangement uses TRBV6-2 or TRBV6-3 and TRBJ2-2; D gene uncertain. Trimming shortened V by 6 bases and J by 2 bases, and 10 bases separated the two germline ends. This CDR3 region has 14 residues. Germline assignment: CDR1 MNHEY and CDR2 SVGEGT. The CDR3 bases are TGTGCCAGCAGGTACCCTATTAACACCGGGGAGCTGTTTTTT. Translating it yields CASRYPINTGELFF.

This clonotype was seen a few times. The chain is built from TRBV12-3 or TRBV12-4 and TRBJ1-2; D is unresolved. This CDR3 has 11 amino acids. V was clipped by 4 bases and J by 4 bases, with 4 bases between them. CDR3 nucleotide sequence: TGTGCCAGCAGTTCGAGCTATGGCTACACCTTC. This translates into CASSSSYGYTF.

The chain joins TRBV30 to TRBJ1-1; weak D call: TRBD1 (5 bases). The germline V gene has CDR1 GTSNPN and CDR2 SVGIG (reference sequence). This CDR3 region has 13 residues. The V end was cut by 7 bases, the J end by 1 base, with 13 bases between. The DNA of the CDR3 is TGTGCCTCCCGGGGCCTCGCGAACACTGAAGCTTTCTTT. It translates to CASRGLANTEAFF.

The chain combines TRBV11-2 with TRBJ2-5, with 8 nucleotides matching TRBD1. V lost 2 bases, J lost 4 bases, and 9 bases stayed unmatched. Germline CDR1 is SGHAT and CDR2 is FQNNGV. This CDR3 is built from 16 residues. The CDR3, as DNA: TGTGCCAGCAGCTTACAGGGGGCCGTGATGGGAGAGACCCAGTACTTC. It translates to CASSLQGAVMGETQYF.

This clonotype was found a few times. The V call is TRBV18, the J call TRBJ2-2, with D tentatively TRBD1 or TRBD2 (5 bases each). The germline V and J ends were trimmed by 6 bases and 0 bases, with 11 bases remaining between them. Per the germline V gene, CDR1 is KGHSH and CDR2 is LQKENI. This CDR3 region has 15 residues. The CDR3 is CASSPGRTNTGELFF. DNA of the CDR3: TGTGCCAGCTCGCCGGGACGGACGAACACCGGGGAGCTGTTTTTT. Using reference TRBV18 and TRBJ2-2 for the parts outside the CDR3, the full variable domain is NAGVMQNPRHLVRRRGQEARLRCSPMKGHSHVYWYRQLPEEGLKFMVYLQKENIIDESGMPKERFSAEFPKEGPSILRIQQVVRGDSAAYFCASSPGRTNTGELFFGEGSRLTVL.

This clonotype has a handful of counts. The V call is TRBV7-2, the J call TRBJ2-1; 7 bases fit TRBD1. CDR3 length equals 17 residues. Germline V gene sequence: CDR1 SGHTA, CDR2 FQGNSA. Germline trimming cut 4 bases from V and 4 bases from J; bases unmatched to any gene: 13. CDR3 DNA: TGTGCCAGCAGCTATAGGACAGGCGAGGTGCCTTACAATGAGCAGTTCTTC. Encoded protein: CASSYRTGEVPYNEQFF. The whole variable domain, filled in from reference TRBV7-2 and TRBJ2-1, reads GAGVSQSPSNKVTEKGKDVELRCDPISGHTALYWYRQSLGQGLEFLIYFQGNSAPDKSGLPSDRFSAERTGGSVSTLTIQRTQQEDSAVYLCASSYRTGEVPYNEQFFGPGTRLTVL.

This chain joins TRBV19 and TRBJ1-2; 7 nucleotides line up with TRBD1. Germline trimming cut 3 bases from V and 1 base from J; bases unmatched to any gene: 8. CDR1 and CDR2 (germline): LNHDA, SQIVND (reference sequence). The CDR3 covers 16 residues. DNA of the CDR3: TGTGCCAGTAGTATTCCGGGACAGTTAGTTAACTATGGCTACACCTTC. Amino acids: CASSIPGQLVNYGYTF.

The chain joins TRBV12-3 or TRBV12-4 to TRBJ1-5, with D possibly matching TRBD1 (6 bases). Between the trimmed V and J ends, which lost 4 bases and 1 base, there was a span of 11 bases. The CDR3 contains 15 residues. The CDR3 region is CASSYFTGSNQPQHF. CDR3 sequence (DNA): TGTGCCAGCAGTTATTTTACAGGGAGCAATCAGCCCCAGCATTTT.

By share of the sample, this clonotype is medium-sized (0.01 to 0.1%). This rearrangement joins TRBV19 to TRBJ2-3; a weak D match, TRBD1 (5 bases). The CDR3 is 13 amino acids. The V end lost 4 bases, the J end lost 8 bases, and 13 bases lay between the germline ends. The germline V gene has CDR1 LNHDA and CDR2 SQIVND (reference sequence). The CDR3 sequence is CASSRTRAATQYF. For the CDR3, the DNA is TGTGCCAGTAGTAGGACCAGGGCAGCTACGCAGTATTTT.

This clonotype was counted between two and nine times. The rearrangement links TRBV27 to TRBJ2-5, with 7 positions matching TRBD1. This CDR3 is built from 15 residues. Trimming took 4 bases from V and 6 from J; bases not matched to a gene: 11. CDR1 MNHEY and CDR2 SMNVEV come from the germline V gene (reference sequence). CDR3 nucleotide sequence: TGTGCCAGCAGTTCTATCCGACAGGGTGAGAAGACCCAGTACTTC. Protein product: CASSSIRQGEKTQYF.

Concerning this clonotype itself: An end of the junction differs from the germline gene, which may be a read error. The J gene is TRBJ2-2, the V gene TRBV6-2 or TRBV6-3; a possible D gene is TRBD1 (5 bases). The J call may be faulty, since TRBJ2-3 better matches the DNA end. Germline V gene data show CDR1 as MNHEY and CDR2 as SVGEGT. This CDR3 comprises 15 residues. The CDR3 loop is CASTEWGLNTETQYF. The CDR3 DNA reads as TGTGCCAGCACCGAGTGGGGCCTAAACACAGAAACGCAGTATTTT.

The chain is built from TRBV18 and TRBJ1-1; D might be TRBD1 (6 bases). This CDR3 region has 15 residues. Germline values: CDR1 KGHSH, CDR2 LQKENI. V lost 6 bases to trimming and J lost 2 bases, with 16 bases between them. CDR3 sequence reads: CASSPGPDSNTEAFF. The CDR3 DNA follows: TGTGCCAGCTCCCCCGGCCCGGACAGCAACACTGAAGCTTTCTTT.

This clonotype is labeled medium-sized. This rearrangement joins TRBV19 to TRBJ2-1; 8 bases map to TRBD2. V was clipped by 5 bases and J by 5 bases; unmatched bases: 8. The germline gives CDR1 LNHDA, CDR2 SQIVND (reference sequence). The CDR3 runs 15 residues. The CDR3 here is CASSDPGLVDNEQFF. The CDR3 DNA sequence: TGTGCCAGTAGTGATCCGGGACTAGTGGACAATGAGCAGTTCTTC.

In its sample, this clonotype was seen once. The J gene is TRBJ2-3, the V gene TRBV6-6; 11 bases map to TRBD2. Germline V gives CDR1 MNHNY, CDR2 SVGAGI (reference sequence). V dropped 2 bases and J dropped 2; count of bases not matched to a gene: 6. The CDR3 length is 17 residues. CDR3 coding DNA: TGTGCCAGCAGTTACGGACCGGGACTAGCGGCCACAGATACGCAGTATTTT. Translating it yields CASSYGPGLAATDTQYF.

The chain is built from TRBV11-1 and TRBJ2-3; weak D call: TRBD2 (6 bases). The germline gives CDR1 SGHAT, CDR2 FQDESV (reference sequence). The CDR3 has 17 amino acids. Trimming took 3 bases from V and 4 from J, leaving 20 bases between them. CDR3 in amino acids: CASSLYPGGPSADTQYF. CDR3 in DNA: TGTGCCAGCAGCTTGTACCCCGGGGGACCTTCCGCAGATACGCAGTATTTT.

CDR3 loop: CASSYSRTGNEKLFF. CDR3 DNA: TGTGCCAGCAGTTACTCTCGGACAGGGAATGAAAAACTGTTTTTT. V gene TRBV6-5 combines with J gene TRBJ1-4; TRBD1 aligns across 8 bases. V dropped 0 bases and J dropped 5; count of bases not matched to a gene: 2. CDR1 and CDR2 (germline): MNHEY, SVGAGI. The CDR3 is made up of 15 amino acids.

The chain links TRBV12-3 or TRBV12-4 to TRBJ2-1; no clear D gene. The CDR3 is 13 residues long. V lost 10 bases to trimming and J lost 4 bases, with 14 bases between them. The CDR3 loop reads CATATATYNEQFF. DNA for the CDR3: TGTGCCACCGCGACCGCCACTTACAATGAGCAGTTCTTC.

The chain joins TRBV7-2 to TRBJ2-7, with D maybe TRBD2 (5 bases). Germline V gene data show CDR1 as SGHTA and CDR2 as FQGNSA. Trimming took off 6 bases at V and 3 bases at J, with 12 bases between the two ends. This CDR3 has 13 residues. CDR3 DNA sequence: TGTGCCAGCAGTGTCGGGATTTTCTACGAGCAGTACTTC. Protein product: CASSVGIFYEQYF.

In this sample, this clonotype turned up a few times. This rearrangement joins TRBV7-2 to TRBJ1-6; the D gene is possibly TRBD1 (5 bases). The CDR3 loop spans 14 amino acids. Germline values: CDR1 SGHTA, CDR2 FQGNSA. The V and J ends lost 5 bases and 9 bases respectively, with 14 bases between them. CDR3 region: CASSTGTVGSPLHF. CDR3 coding DNA: TGTGCCAGCAGCACCGGGACGGTGGGTTCACCCCTCCACTTT.

This chain links TRBV12-3 or TRBV12-4 with TRBJ1-4; no clear D gene. The CDR3 totals 12 residues. Trimming left V 6 bases short and J 4 bases short, with 6 bases between. DNA for the CDR3: TGTGCCAGCAGAAGAGGTAATGAAAAACTGTTTTTT. Translating gives CASRRGNEKLFF.

The chain recombines TRBV7-2 with TRBJ2-3; D tentatively fits TRBD1 or TRBD2 (6 bases each). Germline V gives CDR1 SGHTA, CDR2 FQGNSA. V dropped 4 bases and J dropped 6 bases, with 14 bases sitting between them. The CDR3 loop spans 14 amino acids. The CDR3 protein is CASSYRGAADTQYF. The CDR3 DNA reads TGTGCCAGCAGCTATAGGGGGGCTGCTGATACGCAGTATTTT.

V is TRBV5-6 and J is TRBJ2-1; 8 bases are shared with TRBD2. The CDR3 runs to 15 residues. The V gene's germline CDR1 is SGHDT and CDR2 YYEEEE. V was pared by 0 bases and J by 4 bases, with 3 bases of the junction left unmatched. This CDR3 reads CASSLGSGGYNEQFF. The DNA of the CDR3 is TGTGCCAGCAGCTTGGGATCGGGGGGGTACAATGAGCAGTTCTTC. Drawing the rest from reference TRBV5-6 and TRBJ2-1, the complete variable domain is DAGVTQSPTHLIKTRGQQVTLRCSPKSGHDTVSWYQQALGQGPQFIFQYYEEEERQRGNFPDRFSGHQFPNYSSELNVNALLLGDSALYLCASSLGSGGYNEQFFGPGTRLTVL.

This sequence joins TRBV7-4 and TRBJ1-1; possibly TRBD1 for D (6 bases). The V gene's germline CDR1 is SGHVT and CDR2 SQSDAQ. Trimming shortened V by 6 bases and J by 1 base, and 18 bases separated the two germline ends. The CDR3 extends over 16 amino acids. This chain's CDR3 is CASRTYGGGTNTEAFF. The CDR3 DNA reads as TGTGCCAGCAGAACATACGGGGGGGGCACGAACACTGAAGCTTTCTTT.

The V call is TRBV6-1, the J call TRBJ2-7, with TRBD1 matching 9 bases. This CDR3 has 14 amino acids. Germline V gene lookup returns CDR1 MNHNS and CDR2 SASEGT. After removal of 4 bases from V and 6 bases from J, the junction contained 7 bases not matched to a gene. CDR3 nucleotides: TGTGCCAGCAGTGTGGACAGGGGTCGAACCGAGCAGTACTTC. It yields the protein CASSVDRGRTEQYF.

The rearrangement uses TRBV29-1 and TRBJ2-5; 8 bases map to TRBD1. CDR1 and CDR2 from the germline V gene are SQVTM and ANQGSEA. Trimming cost V 6 bases and J 9 bases; bases outside gene matches: 12. The CDR3 totals 13 residues. The CDR3 DNA follows: TGCAGCGTGGGGGGCGAGACAGGGGCGGCCCAGTACTTC. This translates into CSVGGETGAAQYF. Full variable domain (outside the CDR3, taken from reference TRBV29-1 and TRBJ2-5): SAVISQKPSRDICQRGTSLTIQCQVDSQVTMMFWYRQQPGQSLTLIATANQGSEATYESGFVIDKFPISRPNLTFSTLTVSNMSPEDSSIYLCSVGGETGAAQYFGPGTRLLVL.

This chain uses TRBV24-1 with TRBJ2-2; 8 nucleotides line up with TRBD1. The V gene end was trimmed by 5 bases and the J gene end by 0 bases; junction bases not matched to a gene: 16. Germline assignment: CDR1 KGHDR and CDR2 SFDVKD. The CDR3 has 20 residues. CDR3 DNA sequence: TGTGCCACCAGTGTCTTTGGACAGGGAGACGTCGCTACGAACACCGGGGAGCTGTTTTTT. Amino acids: CATSVFGQGDVATNTGELFF.